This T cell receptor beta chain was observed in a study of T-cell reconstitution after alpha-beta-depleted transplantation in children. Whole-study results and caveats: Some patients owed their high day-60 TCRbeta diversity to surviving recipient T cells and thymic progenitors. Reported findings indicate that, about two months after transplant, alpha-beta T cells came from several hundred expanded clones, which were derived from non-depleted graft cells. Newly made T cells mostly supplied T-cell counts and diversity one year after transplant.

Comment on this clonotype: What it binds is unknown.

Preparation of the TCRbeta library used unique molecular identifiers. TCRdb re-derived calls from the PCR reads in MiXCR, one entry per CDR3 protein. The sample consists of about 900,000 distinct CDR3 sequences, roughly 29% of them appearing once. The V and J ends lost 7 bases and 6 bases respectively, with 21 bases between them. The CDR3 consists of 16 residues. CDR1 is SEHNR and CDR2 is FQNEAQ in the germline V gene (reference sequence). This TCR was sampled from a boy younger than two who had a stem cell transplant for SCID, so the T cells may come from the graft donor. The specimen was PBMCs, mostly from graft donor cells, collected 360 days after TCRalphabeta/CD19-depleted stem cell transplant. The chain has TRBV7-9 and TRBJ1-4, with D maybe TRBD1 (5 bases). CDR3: CASTFPTGRGDEKLFF. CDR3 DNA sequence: TGTGCCAGCACCTTCCCGACGGGCCGAGGGGATGAAAAACTGTTTTTT.